This passage covers 4 T cell receptor beta chains from one sample sequenced in a study of T cell changes during pregnancy in multiple sclerosis. Using immunoSEQ multiplex PCR, the repertoire was profiled, and TCRdb retains in-frame clones only, with some absent. In the table there are 35,000 to 40,000 clones, roughly 89% of which are singletons. The specimen comprised CD4+ T cells from peripheral blood mononuclear cells, sampled after pregnancy. Receptors originate from a female donor in good health, enrolled as a control in a pregnancy study.

This chain links TRBV5-6 with TRBJ2-7; 13 nucleotides agree with TRBD2. CDR3 length: 15 residues. Trimming removed 2 bases from V and 6 bases from J; junction bases left unmatched: 5. Germline loops: CDR1 SGHDT, CDR2 YYEEEE. CDR3 amino acids: CASSFRTSGSSEQYF. The CDR3, as DNA: TGTGCCAGCAGCTTCAGGACTAGCGGGAGTTCCGAGCAGTACTTC.

This chain joins TRBV7-2 and TRBJ1-6; TRBD1 agrees at 7 bases. With V trimmed by 1 base and J by 13 bases, 10 bases remained unmatched. CDR3 length: 15 residues. Germline loops: CDR1 SGHTA, CDR2 FQGNSA. The CDR3 coding sequence is TGTGCCAGCAGCTTAGTCGGACAGGTCCAGGCGCCCCTCCACTTT. It yields the protein CASSLVGQVQAPLHF.

The chain is built from TRBV19 and TRBJ2-1, with D unclear. The CDR3 totals 11 residues. Germline V CDR1 and CDR2: LNHDA, SQIVND (reference sequence). Trimming took off 3 bases at V and 9 bases at J, with 6 bases between the two ends. DNA of the CDR3: TGTGCCAGTAGTATTGGCTCTGAGCAGTTCTTC. Its protein is CASSIGSEQFF.

The chain links TRBV5-4 to TRBJ2-3; TRBD1 agrees at 12 bases. The germline V gene encodes CDR1 SGHNT and CDR2 YYREEE (reference sequence). V lost 4 bases and J lost 2; bases outside the gene matches: 8. The CDR3 totals 17 residues. This CDR3 is CASSPSGTGGPTDTQYF. CDR3 bases: TGTGCCAGCAGCCCCTCCGGGACAGGGGGCCCCACAGATACGCAGTATTTT.